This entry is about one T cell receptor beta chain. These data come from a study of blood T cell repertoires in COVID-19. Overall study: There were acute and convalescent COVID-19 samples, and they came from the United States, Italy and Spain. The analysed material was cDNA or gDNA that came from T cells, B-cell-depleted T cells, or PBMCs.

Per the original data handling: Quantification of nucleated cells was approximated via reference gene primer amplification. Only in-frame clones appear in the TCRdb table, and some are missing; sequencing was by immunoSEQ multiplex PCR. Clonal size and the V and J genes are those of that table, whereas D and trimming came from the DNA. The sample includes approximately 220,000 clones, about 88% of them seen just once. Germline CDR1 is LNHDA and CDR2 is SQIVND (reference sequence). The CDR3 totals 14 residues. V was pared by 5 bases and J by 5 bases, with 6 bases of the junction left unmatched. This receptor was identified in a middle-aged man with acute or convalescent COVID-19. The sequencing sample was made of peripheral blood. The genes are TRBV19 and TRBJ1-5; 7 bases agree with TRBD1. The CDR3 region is CASSLQGSYQPQHF. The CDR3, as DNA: TGTGCCAGTAGTTTACAGGGGAGCTATCAGCCCCAGCATTTT.